The source of this TCR beta chain is a study of blood T cell repertoires in COVID-19. Looking at the study overall: Collection of acute and convalescent COVID-19 samples took place in the United States, Italy and Spain. In each case, the material was cDNA or gDNA derived from T cells, B-cell-depleted T cells, or PBMCs.

V was shortened by 4 bases and J by 4 bases, with 8 bases between the two germline ends. CDR1 is MNHEY and CDR2 is SVGAGI in the germline V gene. This CDR3 is 13 amino acids long. Profiling relied on immunoSEQ multiplex PCR, and the TCRdb table lists in-frame clones only, not all of them. The sample contains over 200,000 clones, about 93% of which appear only once. Seattle patients were enrolled during active infection and followed longitudinally. This TCR was sampled from a man in his sixties with COVID-19, enrolled during active disease. The sequenced sample consisted of peripheral blood. The chain recombines TRBV6-5 with TRBJ1-5; D is uncertain. The CDR3 here is CASSSAQNQPQHF. The CDR3 DNA follows: TGTGCCAGCAGTTCCGCCCAGAATCAGCCCCAGCATTTT.